This T cell receptor (beta chain) comes out of a study of blood T cell repertoires in COVID-19. Study information: Samples of COVID-19 (acute and convalescent) were obtained from the United States, Italy and Spain. The analysed material was cDNA or gDNA that came from T cells, B-cell-depleted T cells, or PBMCs.

Here immunoSEQ multiplex PCR was the method, and the copy in TCRdb shows in-frame clones only, minus some. Among some 90,000 clones, roughly 78% were seen once, and the ten largest hold around 10%. The ends lost 4 bases at V and 7 bases at J; junction bases unmatched: 8. Per germline, CDR1 SGHRS and CDR2 YFSETQ. CDR3 length: 17 residues. This receptor was identified in a woman in her 70s with acute or convalescent COVID-19. The sequenced sample was peripheral blood. The V gene is TRBV5-1, the J gene TRBJ2-2; 15 nucleotides align to TRBD2. The CDR3 DNA reads as TGCGCCAGCAGCGCACGGACTAGCGGGGGGGCGAGCGGGGAGCTGTTTTTT. It encodes CASSARTSGGASGELFF.